This T cell receptor beta chain comes out of a study of shared clonotypes between healthy human individuals. The CDR3 totals 14 residues. Trimming stripped 2 bases from V and 1 base from J, with 11 bases between. Germline CDR1 reads SQVTM; CDR2 reads ANQGSEA. CD45RO-negative CD8 cells positively selected for CCR7 made up the naive population, which excluded terminally differentiated effector memory CD45RA+ cells. Repertoires were generated with immunoSEQ multiplex PCR, while TCRdb's copy carries only in-frame clones and drops some. The profile shows around 1.9 million clones, around 93% of them singletons.

The specimen sequenced was naive CD8+ T cells from PBMCs. The chain employs TRBV29-1 and TRBJ1-1; D remains ambiguous. The clonotype was recovered from a man younger than 35 in good health. Some clones in this sample may be carry-over from other donors' samples. The CDR3 DNA reads as TGCAGCGTTGAATCTATGGGCCGGAACACTGAAGCTTTCTTT. It codes for CSVESMGRNTEAFF.